The source of this TCR beta chain is a study of glioma-infiltrating T cells. General study results and limits: Non-neoplastic patients had below-expected tissue-blood divergence, while all gliomas exceeded expectation. Very few CDR3 sequences were shared between tissue and blood.

TCR alpha and beta CDR3 regions were amplified from RNA using iRepertoire nested multiplex PCR. Input was 100-400 ng of tissue mRNA or PBMC total RNA. TCRdb reprocessed the multiplex PCR reads with MiXCR, giving one entry per CDR3 protein. Counted here are around 180,000 distinct CDR3 sequences, about 40% occurring once; the ten biggest clones make up roughly 5.2%. This clonotype was seen repeatedly, ten times or more. What it recognizes is unknown. In germline, CDR1 is MNHNS, CDR2 SASEGT. V was trimmed by 5 bases and J by 7 bases, leaving 9 bases between them. This CDR3 spans 12 amino acids. This receptor was taken from a human donor with low-grade glioma or glioblastoma, undergoing nonglioma brain surgery, or in good health (not recorded which). The chain uses TRBV6-1 and TRBJ2-1; D unresolved. The sample consisted of glioma tissue, nonneoplastic brain tissue, or PBMCs (not recorded which). The CDR3 sequence: CASSSTVNEQFF. CDR3 in DNA: TGTGCCAGCAGTTCAACGGTGAATGAGCAGTTCTTC.